This is a list of T cell receptor beta chains from one sample in a study of brain T cells in children with intractable seizures. Libraries were prepared by immunoSEQ multiplex PCR; TCRdb keeps only in-frame clonotypes and omits some of them. Of approximately 330,000 clones listed, 93% were seen once; the top ten hold about 5.8%. Source: peripheral blood, taken less than 6 months after surgery. These receptor sequences come from a boy under two years old with tuberous sclerosis and intractable seizures. The CDR3 runs from the conserved cysteine through the conserved F or W. The D gene is left open where the match is weak. A row's size may be missing; if present it is once, few, many or a size class.

j_gene | d_gene | abundance | v_gene | CDR3nt | CDR3aa
TRBJ1-2 | NA | NA | TRBV2 | TGTGCCAGCAGTGAAATCCAGGGGTCTAGATATGGCTACACCTTC | CASSEIQGSRYGYTF
TRBJ1-2 | NA | NA | TRBV25-1 | TGTGCCAGCAGTTGGACCGCCAACTATGGCTACACCTTC | CASSWTANYGYTF
TRBJ1-3 | NA | few | TRBV4-1 | TGCGCCAGCAGCCAACAAACAGGGCCTGGAAACACCATATATTTT | CASSQQTGPGNTIYF
TRBJ2-7 | NA | NA | TRBV11-2 | TGTGCCAGCAGCTCATGGACCTTTACTGTCATGGGCTACGAGCAGTACTTC | CASSSWTFTVMGYEQYF
TRBJ2-5 | TRBD2 | NA | TRBV20-1 | TGCAGTGCTAGTCTAGCGGCCCAAGAGACCCAGTACTTC | CSASLAAQETQYF
TRBJ2-1 | NA | NA | TRBV7-6 | TGTGCCAGCTCTAAGGAAGCGGAGGACTACAATGAGCAGTTCTTC | CASSKEAEDYNEQFF
TRBJ2-7 | NA | once | TRBV7-9 | TGTGCCAGCAGCTTGGCGGACGAGCAGTACTTC | CASSLADEQYF
TRBJ2-6 | TRBD1 | NA | TRBV5-1 | TGCGCCAGCACCTTACAGGGGTGGGGTGGGGCCAACGTCCTGACTTTC | CASTLQGWGGANVLTF
TRBJ1-4 | NA | NA | TRBV11-1 | TGTGCCAGCAGTAAAAATGAAAAACTGTTTTTT | CASSKNEKLFF
TRBJ1-4 | NA | NA | TRBV25-1 | TGTGCCAGCACCACAGGGTTTAATGAAAAACTGTTTTTT | CASTTGFNEKLFF
TRBJ2-5 | TRBD2 | NA | TRBV5-1 | TGCGCCAGCAGCTTGGCCTTAGCGGGGGAACAAGAGACCCAGTACTTC | CASSLALAGEQETQYF
TRBJ1-2 | NA | NA | TRBV6-6 | TGTGCCATTCGGTGGGGGGGTTTTCAAGATGGCTACACCTTC | CAIRWGGFQDGYTF
TRBJ2-7 | TRBD2 | NA | TRBV6-6 | TGTGCCAGCAGTTACTCGGGGGAGGGCGACGAGCAGTACTTC | CASSYSGEGDEQYF
TRBJ2-3 | TRBD2 | NA | TRBV5-6 | TGTGCCAGCAGCCCAACCGGGGGGGCAGGAGCAGATACGCAGTATTTT | CASSPTGGAGADTQYF
TRBJ2-5 | TRBD2 | once | TRBV9 | TGTGCCAGCAGCGGCGGGAGTGCAACAGAGACCCAGTACTTC | CASSGGSATETQYF
TRBJ2-3 | TRBD1 | once | TRBV3-1/TRBV3-2 | TGTGCCAGCAGCCAAGTAGGACAGGGCTTGTCAGATACGCAGTATTTT | CASSQVGQGLSDTQYF
TRBJ1-4 | NA | NA | TRBV12-3/TRBV12-4 | TGTGCCAGCAACCGGCAGAGTGAAAAACTGTTTTTT | CASNRQSEKLFF
TRBJ2-3 | TRBD2 | NA | TRBV5-1 | TGCGCCAGCAGCTTGGCTGGACTAGCGGAATACACAGATACGCAGTATTTT | CASSLAGLAEYTDTQYF
TRBJ1-6 | NA | NA | TRBV19 | TGTGCCAGTAGTTTCGGTACCGGGACACAGTATTCACCCCTCCACTTT | CASSFGTGTQYSPLHF
TRBJ2-7 | NA | NA | TRBV5-1 | TGCGCCAGCAGCTCGCTTAGCGGTCTGAGGGGCGAGCAGTACTTC | CASSSLSGLRGEQYF
TRBJ2-5 | NA | NA | TRBV7-9 | TGTGCCAGCAGCTTAGTAGGGTTGAGTGAAGAGACCCAGTACTTC | CASSLVGLSEETQYF
TRBJ2-7 | TRBD1 | once | TRBV5-8 | TGTGCCAGCAGCTCCACCCGACAGGGGCTCTTCGAGCAGTACTTC | CASSSTRQGLFEQYF
TRBJ2-7 | TRBD1 | NA | TRBV6-5 | TGTGCCAGCGGACGAGCAAGGACAGGAACCTACGAGCAGTACTTC | CASGRARTGTYEQYF
TRBJ2-7 | TRBD2 | few | TRBV7-3 | TGTGCCAGCAGCATCGGACTAGCGGGGGGCGCTGACTCATACGAGCAGTACTTC | CASSIGLAGGADSYEQYF
TRBJ2-7 | NA | NA | TRBV18 | TGTGCCAGCTCACCACCGGTTCCCTACGAGCAGTACTTC | CASSPPVPYEQYF
TRBJ2-7 | NA | NA | TRBV28 | TGTGCCAGCAGTTCTGGGACACCCTACGAGCAGTACTTC | CASSSGTPYEQYF
TRBJ1-4 | TRBD1 | NA | TRBV11-2 | TGTGCCAGCAGCTTCACGACAGGGCTCGATGAAAAACTGTTTTTT | CASSFTTGLDEKLFF
TRBJ1-6 | TRBD1 | NA | TRBV5-1 | TGCGCCAGCAGCCCGACAGGGGGCGCGGATAATTCACCCCTCCACTTT | CASSPTGGADNSPLHF
TRBJ2-2 | NA | NA | TRBV30 | TGTGCCTGGCTATCGGGAGTAAGGACCGGGGAGCTGTTTTTT | CAWLSGVRTGELFF
TRBJ1-3 | NA | once | TRBV29-1 | TGCAGCGTCGCAATGAGCTCTGGAAACACCATATATTTT | CSVAMSSGNTIYF
TRBJ1-1 | TRBD1 | NA | TRBV15 | TGTGCCACCAGCAGAGGGGACAGGTTGAACACTGAAGCTTTCTTT | CATSRGDRLNTEAFF
TRBJ2-3 | NA | NA | TRBV21-1 | TGTGCCAGCAGCAAGCGGGGTCCCGGGGTGGATACGCAGTATTTT | CASSKRGPGVDTQYF
TRBJ1-2 | NA | NA | TRBV6-5 | TGTGCCAGCAGCGGCGGGCGGATTCCCTATGGCTACACCTTC | CASSGGRIPYGYTF
TRBJ2-1 | NA | NA | TRBV20-1 | TGCAGTGCTAGAACTTACAATGAGCAGTTCTTC | CSARTYNEQFF
TRBJ1-2 | TRBD1 | few | TRBV2 | TGTGCCAGCAGAGATGGACAGGGAGAATACACCTTC | CASRDGQGEYTF
TRBJ2-4 | NA | NA | TRBV27 | TGTGCCAGCAGTTCCCTACTAGCCAAAAACATTCAGTACTTC | CASSSLLAKNIQYF
TRBJ1-3 | NA | NA | TRBV7-6 | TGTGCCAGCAGCTTACCTTCTGGAAACACCATATATTTT | CASSLPSGNTIYF
TRBJ2-5 | TRBD2 | NA | TRBV5-4 | TGTGCCAGCAGCCGGGACTACACCCGGGAGACCCAGTACTTC | CASSRDYTRETQYF
TRBJ1-4 | TRBD1 | NA | TRBV7-9 | TGTGCCAGCAGCTCGGACAGGGGGGATGAAAAACTGTTTTTT | CASSSDRGDEKLFF
TRBJ1-2 | NA | NA | TRBV12-3/TRBV12-4 | TGTGCCAGCAGTTTATCGGGTAACTATGGCTACACCTTC | CASSLSGNYGYTF
TRBJ1-3 | NA | once | TRBV6-1 | TGTGCCAGCAGTGAAGGTGGGGTTAGCAACACCATATATTTT | CASSEGGVSNTIYF
TRBJ1-1 | NA | few | TRBV29-1 | TGCAGCGCTAAGAACACTGAAGCTTTCTTT | CSAKNTEAFF
TRBJ2-3 | NA | NA | TRBV7-2 | TGTGCCAGCAGCCCCTCAGGGACATACACAGATACGCAGTATTTT | CASSPSGTYTDTQYF
TRBJ1-3 | NA | NA | TRBV30 | TGTGCCTGGAGTGCGGGAGGGGGAGAGGCTGGAAACACCATATATTTT | CAWSAGGGEAGNTIYF
TRBJ1-2 | NA | NA | TRBV7-9 | TGTGCCAGCAGCTTAGTCATCGCGGGAGGCTACACCTTC | CASSLVIAGGYTF
TRBJ2-2 | NA | NA | TRBV5-1 | TGCGCCAGCAGTTCGGCCAGCGAGGCCGGGGAGCTGTTTTTT | CASSSASEAGELFF